The TCR beta chain under discussion was sequenced for a study of beta chain features in type 1 diabetes. On average, the one heparinised blood draw given by each donor was approximately 120 mL. Sorting with CD45RO/CCR7/CD25/CD127/CD95/CD27 yielded naive, central memory, regulatory and stem-like memory CD4+ cells. Whole-study findings and limits: Equally in patients and controls, PCR might preferentially amplify shorter templates. Moderate yet significant TCRB CDR3 shortening was seen in Type 1 diabetes patients in all four CD4+ subsets.

V dropped 1 base and J dropped 2 bases, with 12 bases sitting between them. Germline CDR1 SGHTA, CDR2 FQGNSA. This CDR3 has 16 residues. About this clone itself: The antigen is not known.

Every bit of the isolated RNA underwent reverse transcription, so sequencing read expressed TCRB transcripts. TCRdb's table, derived via immunoSEQ multiplex PCR, lists solely in-frame clones and lacks some. This sample has approximately 240,000 clones, with more than 15% found just once. The chain links TRBV7-2 to TRBJ2-4, with TRBD1 as a possible D gene (5 bases). This receptor was taken from a man aged 25-40 years with type 1 diabetes. Sequencing was done on a sample of naive CD4+ T cells from blood. CDR3 region: CASSLDAGLSKNIQYF. Written as DNA, the CDR3 is TGTGCCAGCAGCTTAGATGCAGGGTTGTCCAAAAACATTCAGTACTTC.